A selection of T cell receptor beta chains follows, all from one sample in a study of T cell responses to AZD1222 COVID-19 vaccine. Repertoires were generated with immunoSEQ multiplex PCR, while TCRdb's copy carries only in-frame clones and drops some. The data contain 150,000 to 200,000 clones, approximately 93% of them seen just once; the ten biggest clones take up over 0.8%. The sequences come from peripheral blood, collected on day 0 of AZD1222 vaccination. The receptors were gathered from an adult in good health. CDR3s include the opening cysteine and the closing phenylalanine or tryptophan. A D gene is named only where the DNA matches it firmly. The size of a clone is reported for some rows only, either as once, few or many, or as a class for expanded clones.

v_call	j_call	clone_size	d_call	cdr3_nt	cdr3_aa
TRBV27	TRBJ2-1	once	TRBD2	TGTGCCAGCAGGGACGACATGACTAGCGGGGGATACAATGAGCAGTTCTTC	CASRDDMTSGGYNEQFF
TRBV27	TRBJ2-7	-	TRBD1	TGTGCCAGCAGCGACCGGGACAGCTCCTACGAGCAGTACTTC	CASSDRDSSYEQYF
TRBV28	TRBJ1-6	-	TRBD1	TGTGCCAGCAGTTTAGGGACAGAGTATAATTCACCCCTCCACTTT	CASSLGTEYNSPLHF
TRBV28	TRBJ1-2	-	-	TGTGCCAGCAGTTTAACGACAGGCCCCTATTACTATGGCTACACCTTC	CASSLTTGPYYYGYTF
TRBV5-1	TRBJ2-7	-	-	TGCGCCAGCAGCTCCTGGGCGGGAACCTCCTACGAGCAGTACTTC	CASSSWAGTSYEQYF
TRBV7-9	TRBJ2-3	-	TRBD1	TGTGCCAGCAGAATGACCGGGACAGGGTGGGTAGATACGCAGTATTTT	CASRMTGTGWVDTQYF
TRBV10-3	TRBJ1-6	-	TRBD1	TGTGCCATCAGTGGAACAGGGGGCTTTACACCCCTCCACTTT	CAISGTGGFTPLHF
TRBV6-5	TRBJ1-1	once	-	TGTGCCAGCACCACTTACCAGGGTCACGCTGAAGCTTTCTTT	CASTTYQGHAEAFF
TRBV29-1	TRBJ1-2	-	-	TGCAGCGGGATGGTTGGGGGCTTTTTGGGCTACACCTTC	CSGMVGGFLGYTF
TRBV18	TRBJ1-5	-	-	TGTGCCAGCTCACCACCCTCCGGCGGCAATCAGCCCCAGCATTTT	CASSPPSGGNQPQHF
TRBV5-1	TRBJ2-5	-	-	TGCGCCAGCAGCTTGGGCACTCCCCAAGAGACCCAGTACTTC	CASSLGTPQETQYF
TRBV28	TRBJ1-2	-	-	TGTGCCAGCACAGGGAAATACTATGGCTACACCTTC	CASTGKYYGYTF
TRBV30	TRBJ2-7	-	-	TGTGCCTGGAGTCCCCCACTACATTCCTACGAGCAGTACTTC	CAWSPPLHSYEQYF
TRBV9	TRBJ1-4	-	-	TGTGCCAGCAGCGCGCGAAAAAACCGGACAAACCGCGCTGAAAAACTGTTTTTT	CASSARKNRTNRAEKLFF
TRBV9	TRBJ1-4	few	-	TGTGCCAGCAGCGTAGGTCAAACAGGTGCAACTAATGAAAAACTGTTTTTT	CASSVGQTGATNEKLFF
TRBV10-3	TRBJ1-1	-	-	TGTGCCATCAGCCCGGGACCCAACACTGAAGCTTTCTTT	CAISPGPNTEAFF
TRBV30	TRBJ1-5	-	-	TGTGCCTGGGGAGCCGGTCTCAATCAGCCCCAGCATTTT	CAWGAGLNQPQHF
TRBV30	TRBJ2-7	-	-	TGTGCCTGGAGTGTCACTAACCACGAGCAGTACTTC	CAWSVTNHEQYF
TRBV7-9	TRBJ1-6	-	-	TGTGCCAGCAGCTTAGAATCCGGGCAGACGTATAATTCACCCCTCCACTTT	CASSLESGQTYNSPLHF
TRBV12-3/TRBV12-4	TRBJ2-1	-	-	TGTGCCAGCAGTTACCAACAGCAGTTCTTC	CASSYQQQFF
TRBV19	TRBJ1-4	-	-	TGTGCCAGTAGTGAGTATGGGCCGAATGAAAAACTGTTTTTT	CASSEYGPNEKLFF
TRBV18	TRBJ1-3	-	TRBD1	TGTGCCAGCTCACGGGACAGCCGCTCTGGAAACACCATATATTTT	CASSRDSRSGNTIYF
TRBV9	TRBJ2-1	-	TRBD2	TGTGCCAGCAGCCTATCTCTGGGGGGACTAACAGAAGCTCACTACAATGAGCAGTTCTTC	CASSLSLGGLTEAHYNEQFF
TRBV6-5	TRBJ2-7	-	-	TGTGCCAGCAGTTACGGTATTGGACTCCCACACTACGAGCAGTACTTC	CASSYGIGLPHYEQYF
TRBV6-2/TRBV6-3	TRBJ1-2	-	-	TGTGCCAGCAGTCGGGGACGGGGCTACACCTTC	CASSRGRGYTF
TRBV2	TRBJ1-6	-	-	TGTGCCAGCAGTGTTCAGAATTTTAATTCACCCCTCCACTTT	CASSVQNFNSPLHF
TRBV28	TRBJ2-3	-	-	TGTGCCAGCAACTCCCGGTGGGATACGCAGTATTTT	CASNSRWDTQYF
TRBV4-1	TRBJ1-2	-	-	TGCGCCAGCAGCCAAGAGGTATTTAACTATGGCTACACCTTC	CASSQEVFNYGYTF
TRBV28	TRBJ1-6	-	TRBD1	TGTGCCAGCACCTCGGCAGGGGGCGTCAATTCACCCCTCCACTTT	CASTSAGGVNSPLHF
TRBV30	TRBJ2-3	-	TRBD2	TGTGCCTGGAGTGTCGGACTAGGGAGTTTCGCCGATACGCAGTATTTT	CAWSVGLGSFADTQYF
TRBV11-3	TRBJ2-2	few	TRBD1	TGTGCCAGCAGCTTAGCTCCTCAGGGGGCCACCGGGGAGCTGTTTTTT	CASSLAPQGATGELFF
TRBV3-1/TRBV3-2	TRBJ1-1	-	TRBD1	TGTGCCAGCAGCCAAGATGAGGAGGTTTGGACAGGGGGGGTGAACACTGAAGCTTTCTTT	CASSQDEEVWTGGVNTEAFF
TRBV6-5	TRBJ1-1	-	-	TGTGCCAGCAGAAGTGGAGGGCTGAACACTGAAGCTTTCTTT	CASRSGGLNTEAFF
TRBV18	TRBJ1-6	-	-	TGTGCCAGCTCATCACGGCGGACAGACTATAATTCACCCCTCCACTTT	CASSSRRTDYNSPLHF
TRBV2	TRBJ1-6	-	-	TGTGCCAGCAGTGAAACAAGCGGGTCCTATAATTCACCCCTCCACTTT	CASSETSGSYNSPLHF
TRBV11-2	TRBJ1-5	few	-	TGTGCCAGCAGCCAGGGGCTTAATCAGCCCCAGCATTTT	CASSQGLNQPQHF
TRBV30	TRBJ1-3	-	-	TGTGCCTGGAATCAGGGTGGTGGAAACACCATATATTTT	CAWNQGGGNTIYF
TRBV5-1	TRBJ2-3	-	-	TGCGCCAGCAGCTTGTCTAGCCGTGACACAGATACGCAGTATTTT	CASSLSSRDTDTQYF
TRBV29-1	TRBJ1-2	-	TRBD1	TGCAGCGTTAACCGGGACAGGGAGATGCGTGGCTACACCTTC	CSVNRDREMRGYTF
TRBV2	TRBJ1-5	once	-	TGTGCCAGCGACGGGCCCGATCACGGGCCCCAGCATTTT	CASDGPDHGPQHF
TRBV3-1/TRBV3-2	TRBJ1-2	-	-	TGTGCCAGCAGCCAAGTAACCTTTGGCTACACCTTC	CASSQVTFGYTF
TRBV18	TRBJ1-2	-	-	TGTGCCAGCACCTCGGACAGTTATGGCTACACCTTC	CASTSDSYGYTF
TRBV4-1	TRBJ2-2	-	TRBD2	TGCGCCAGCAGCCCTGGCGGGGGCACCGGGGAGCTGTTTTTT	CASSPGGGTGELFF
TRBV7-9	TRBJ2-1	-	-	TGTGCCAGCAGCTTAGGCTACCCCCTGGGCAATGAGCAGTTCTTC	CASSLGYPLGNEQFF
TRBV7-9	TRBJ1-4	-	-	TGTGCCAGCAGCACCGGGTGGGAGCAACCTAATGAAAAACTGTTTTTT	CASSTGWEQPNEKLFF
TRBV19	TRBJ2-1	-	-	TGTGCCAGTAGTATAGATCTGAATGAGCAGTTCTTC	CASSIDLNEQFF
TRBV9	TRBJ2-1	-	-	TGTGCCAGCAGCGTCCTGGGGTACCCCATGGATCCTGAGCAGTTCTTC	CASSVLGYPMDPEQFF
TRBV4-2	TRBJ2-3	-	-	TGTGCCAGCAGCCAAGATCCGAGGGCGTGGAGCACAGATACGCAGTATTTT	CASSQDPRAWSTDTQYF
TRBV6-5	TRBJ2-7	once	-	TGTGCCAGCTCAGGACAGAGACGCTACGAGCAGTACTTC	CASSGQRRYEQYF
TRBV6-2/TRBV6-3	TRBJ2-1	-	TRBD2	TGTGCCAGCAGCCTACCCCTTTCCCAGCGGGGGGGCCTTTTGGACGCCTACAATGAGCAGTTCTTC	CASSLPLSQRGGLLDAYNEQFF
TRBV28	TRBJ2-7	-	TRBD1	TGTGCCAGCAGGACACCGGGACAGGGTGGCAACGAGCAGTACTTC	CASRTPGQGGNEQYF
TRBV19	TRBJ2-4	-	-	TGTGCCGTGGGGGACGGAGCCAAAAACATTCAGTACTTC	CAVGDGAKNIQYF
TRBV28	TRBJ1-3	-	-	TGTGCCAGCAAGACCTCTGGAAACACCATATATTTT	CASKTSGNTIYF
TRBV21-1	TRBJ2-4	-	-	TGTGCCAGCAGCCGGGACAGGGGGCGCCTGGCCAAAAACATTCAGTACTTC	CASSRDRGRLAKNIQYF
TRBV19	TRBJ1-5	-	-	TGTGCCAGTAGTATAGGTACAGTCCTAATCGGGATCAATCAGCCCCAGCATTTT	CASSIGTVLIGINQPQHF
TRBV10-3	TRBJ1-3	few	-	TGTGCCATCAGTGTCCAGTCTGGAAACACCATATATTTT	CAISVQSGNTIYF